Below, 16 T cell receptor beta chains from the same sample are listed, as sequenced in a study of identical twins. TCRdb re-called the 5' RACE reads through MiXCR, storing one row per CDR3 protein. The data show hundreds of thousands of distinct CDR3 sequences, roughly an eighth seen once. These data are also associated with another study on yellow fever vaccine responses in identical twins.

Sequencing was done on a sample of PBMCs. These receptors were taken from a woman between 18 and 30 years old in good health.

The V and J genes are TRBV20-1 and TRBJ2-1; perhaps TRBD2 as D (6 bases). V lost 0 bases and J lost 9, with 18 bases in between. Germline values: CDR1 DFQATT, CDR2 SNEGSKA (reference sequence). This CDR3 has 15 amino acids. The CDR3 spells CSARDRAGRGGEQFF. The CDR3 nucleotides read TGCAGTGCTAGAGATCGGGCGGGACGGGGCGGTGAGCAGTTCTTC.

This clonotype was counted only a few times. This chain joins TRBV7-9 and TRBJ1-5; D is uncertain. The ends were cut back, 3 bases at V and 5 bases at J, with 11 bases in the middle. Germline lookup yields CDR1 SEHNR and CDR2 FQNEAQ (reference sequence). The CDR3 sequence is 14 residues long. The CDR3 reads CASSFMGWDQPQHF. DNA for the CDR3: TGTGCCAGCAGCTTCATGGGATGGGATCAGCCCCAGCATTTT.

This clonotype was found many times. The gene calls are TRBV9 and TRBJ1-2; TRBD1 might be the D (6 bases). V lost 4 bases to trimming and J lost 5 bases, with 9 bases between them. There are 12 residues in the CDR3. The V gene's germline CDR1 is SGDLS and CDR2 YYNGEE. CDR3 nucleotide sequence: TGTGCCAGCAGCCCTGGACAGTATGGCTACACCTTC. Its protein product is CASSPGQYGYTF.

J is TRBJ2-4 and V is TRBV20-1; no clear D. The CDR3 has 15 amino acids. Germline V CDR1 and CDR2: DFQATT, SNEGSKA (reference sequence). V lost 1 base, J lost 0 bases, and 10 bases lay in between. This CDR3 reads CSARASAEAKNIQYF. CDR3 nucleotide sequence: TGCAGTGCTAGAGCCTCCGCAGAAGCCAAAAACATTCAGTACTTC.

The V gene is TRBV20-1, the J gene TRBJ2-1, with D perhaps given as TRBD1 or TRBD2 (5 bases each). Trimming removed 3 bases at V and 6 bases at J, with 15 bases between. The germline CDR1 and CDR2 sequences are DFQATT and SNEGSKA (reference sequence). There are 14 residues in the CDR3. Here the CDR3 DNA reads TGCAGTGCTAGGATTTATCAGGGACGCAATGAGCAGTTCTTC. Amino acids: CSARIYQGRNEQFF.

There are a few counts of this clonotype. The gene calls are TRBV3-1 and TRBJ1-1; D unclear. The V gene's germline CDR1 is LGHDT and CDR2 YNNKEL (reference sequence). Between the trimmed V and J ends, which lost 3 bases and 3 bases, there was a span of 17 bases. The CDR3 spans 16 residues. The CDR3 region has the DNA TGTGCCAGCAGCCAGTATCAAGTGACACTGGACACTGAAGCTTTCTTT. Its protein is CASSQYQVTLDTEAFF.

The chain has TRBV29-1 and TRBJ2-7; tentative D call: TRBD1 (5 bases). Germline V gene sequence: CDR1 SQVTM, CDR2 ANQGSEA. The CDR3 consists of 14 residues. V was pared by 1 base and J by 1 base, with 11 bases between. The CDR3 nucleotides read TGCAGCGTTGAAGTCTGGTCAGGGTCCTACGAGCAGTACTTC. Its protein is CSVEVWSGSYEQYF.

This clonotype was detected many times. This rearrangement joins TRBV15 to TRBJ1-1; D remains unclear. CDR3 length: 13 amino acids. Per the germline V gene, CDR1 is LNHNV and CDR2 is YYDKDF (reference sequence). V was shortened by 1 base and J by 1 base, with 4 bases between the two germline ends. The CDR3 sequence is CATSRGGNTEAFF. The CDR3 bases are TGTGCCACCAGCAGAGGGGGGAACACTGAAGCTTTCTTT.

This clonotype has a handful of counts. The chain is built from TRBV20-1 and TRBJ2-7, with D maybe TRBD2 (5 bases). The CDR3 loop spans 14 amino acids. Trimming shortened V by 0 bases and J by 2 bases, and 11 bases separated the two germline ends. From germline, CDR1 is DFQATT and CDR2 SNEGSKA (reference sequence). The CDR3 DNA is TGCAGTGCTAGAGACCCGCGGGTTACCTACGAGCAGTACTTC. Amino acids: CSARDPRVTYEQYF.

The rearrangement joins TRBV10-1 to TRBJ2-1; perhaps TRBD1 as D (5 bases). Trimming took off 4 bases at V and 0 bases at J, with 19 bases between the two ends. The CDR3 extends over 18 amino acids. Germline CDR1 reads WNHNN; CDR2 reads SYGVQD (reference sequence). The DNA for the CDR3 is TGCGCCAGCAGTGCTGCCGGGCCCCAAAGGGGCTCCTACAATGAGCAGTTCTTC. Amino acid sequence: CASSAAGPQRGSYNEQFF.

This chain links TRBV20-1 with TRBJ2-3; TRBD1 or TRBD2 may be the D gene (5 bases each). The germline CDR1 and CDR2 sequences are DFQATT and SNEGSKA (reference sequence). Between the trimmed V and J ends, which lost 0 bases and 3 bases, there was a span of 10 bases. The CDR3 runs to 14 residues. The CDR3: CSARDGWGTDTQYF. The CDR3 DNA reads as TGCAGTGCTAGAGATGGCTGGGGGACAGATACGCAGTATTTT.

The V call is TRBV12-3 or TRBV12-4, the J call TRBJ2-4; D may be TRBD1 (5 bases). Trimming shortened V by 4 bases and J by 0 bases, and 10 bases separated the two germline ends. The CDR3 runs to 15 residues. CDR3 region: CASSSGQPAKNIQYF. In nucleotides, the CDR3 is TGTGCCAGCAGTTCCGGACAACCAGCCAAAAACATTCAGTACTTC.

A single count supports this clonotype. Being one base from a much bigger clone, this may be a read error. The chain has TRBV20-1 and TRBJ2-5; TRBD2 matches 8 bases. CDR1 DFQATT and CDR2 SNEGSKA come from the germline V gene (reference sequence). This CDR3 comprises 14 residues. Here the CDR3 reads CSARGGLDQETRYF. The CDR3 DNA is TGCAGTGCTAGAGGGGGACTAGACCAAGAGACCCGGTACTTC.

This clonotype appeared a few times. This rearrangement joins TRBV10-3 to TRBJ2-2, with 11 bases matching TRBD2. This CDR3 has 14 amino acids. V shed 10 bases and J 3 bases; nucleotides not matched to a gene: 4. In germline, CDR1 is ENHRY, CDR2 SYGVKD. CDR3 residues: CASSGRADTGELFF. The CDR3 DNA sequence: TGTGCCAGTAGCGGGAGGGCCGACACCGGGGAGCTGTTTTTT.

This clonotype was observed a handful of times. The chain's CDR3 is CASSLAPDRAYEQYF. DNA for the CDR3: TGCGCCAGCAGCTTGGCCCCGGATAGGGCCTACGAGCAGTACTTC. The chain uses TRBV5-1 and TRBJ2-7; D is ambiguous. CDR3 length: 15 residues. Germline CDR1 and CDR2: SGHRS and YFSETQ. V shed 0 bases and J shed 2 bases, with 12 bases lying between them. Full variable domain (rest looked up from reference TRBV5-1 and TRBJ2-7): KAGVTQTPRYLIKTRGQQVTLSCSPISGHRSVSWYQQTPGQGLQFLFEYFSETQRNKGNFPGRFSGRQFSNSRSEMNVSTLELGDSALYLCASSLAPDRAYEQYFGPGTRLTVT.

The chain is built from TRBV28 and TRBJ2-7, with D possibly being TRBD1 or TRBD2 (6 bases each). The CDR3 totals 13 residues. The germline V gene encodes CDR1 MDHEN and CDR2 SYDVKM. Trimming removed 6 bases from V and 3 bases from J, with 12 bases in between. In DNA, the CDR3 is TGTGCCAGCAGGAGGGGGGAATACTACGAGCAGTACGTC. This gives the protein CASRRGEYYEQYV.